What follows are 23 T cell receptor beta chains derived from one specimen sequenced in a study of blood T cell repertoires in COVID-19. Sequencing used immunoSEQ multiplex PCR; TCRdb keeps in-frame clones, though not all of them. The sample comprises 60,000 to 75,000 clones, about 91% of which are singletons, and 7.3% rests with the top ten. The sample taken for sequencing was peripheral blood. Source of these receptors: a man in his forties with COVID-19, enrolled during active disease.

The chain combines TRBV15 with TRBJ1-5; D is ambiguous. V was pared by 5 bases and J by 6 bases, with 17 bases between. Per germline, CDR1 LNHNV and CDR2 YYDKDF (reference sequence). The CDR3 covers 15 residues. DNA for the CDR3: TGTGCCACCAGCGCCCGAGCCGGGATTCTTCAGCCCCAGCATTTT. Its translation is CATSARAGILQPQHF.

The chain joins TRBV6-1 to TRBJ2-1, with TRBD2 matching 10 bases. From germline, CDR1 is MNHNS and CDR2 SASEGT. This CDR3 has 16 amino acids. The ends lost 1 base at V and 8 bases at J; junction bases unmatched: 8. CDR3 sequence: CASSEGVSGGRYEQFF. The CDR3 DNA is TGTGCCAGCAGTGAAGGGGTTAGCGGGGGGAGGTATGAGCAGTTCTTC.

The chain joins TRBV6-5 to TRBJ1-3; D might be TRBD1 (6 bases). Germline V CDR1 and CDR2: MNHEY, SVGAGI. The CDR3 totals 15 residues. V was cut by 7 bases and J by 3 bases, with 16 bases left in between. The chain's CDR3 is CASIPGSGVGNTIYF. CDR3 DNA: TGTGCCAGCATCCCAGGGTCAGGGGTTGGAAACACCATATATTTT.

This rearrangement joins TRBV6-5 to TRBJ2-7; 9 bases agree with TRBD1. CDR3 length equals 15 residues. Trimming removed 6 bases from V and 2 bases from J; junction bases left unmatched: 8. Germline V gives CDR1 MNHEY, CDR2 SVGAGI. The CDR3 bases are TGTGCCAGCAGGACCACAGGGGGCGAAACCTACGAGCAGTACTTC. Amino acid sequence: CASRTTGGETYEQYF.

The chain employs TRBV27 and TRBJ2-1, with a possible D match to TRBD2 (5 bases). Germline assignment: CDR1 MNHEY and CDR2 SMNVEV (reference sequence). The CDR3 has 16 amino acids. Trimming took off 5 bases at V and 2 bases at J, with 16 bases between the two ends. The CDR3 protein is CASSLPHSGPYNEQFF. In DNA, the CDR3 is TGTGCCAGCAGTCTACCCCACAGCGGACCCTACAATGAGCAGTTCTTC.

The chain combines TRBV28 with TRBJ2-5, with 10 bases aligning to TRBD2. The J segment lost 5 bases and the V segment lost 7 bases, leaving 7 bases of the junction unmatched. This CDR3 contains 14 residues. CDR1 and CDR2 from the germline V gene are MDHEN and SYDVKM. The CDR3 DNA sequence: TGTGCCAGCATCCAGCGGGGGGGATGGGAGACCCAGTACTTC. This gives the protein CASIQRGGWETQYF.

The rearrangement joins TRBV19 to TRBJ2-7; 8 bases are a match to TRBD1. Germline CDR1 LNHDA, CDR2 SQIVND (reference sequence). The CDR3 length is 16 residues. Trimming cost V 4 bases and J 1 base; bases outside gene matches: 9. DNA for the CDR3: TGTGCCAGTAGTAGGCAGGGGGCTGAAGATTCCTACGAGCAGTACTTC. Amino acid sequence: CASSRQGAEDSYEQYF.

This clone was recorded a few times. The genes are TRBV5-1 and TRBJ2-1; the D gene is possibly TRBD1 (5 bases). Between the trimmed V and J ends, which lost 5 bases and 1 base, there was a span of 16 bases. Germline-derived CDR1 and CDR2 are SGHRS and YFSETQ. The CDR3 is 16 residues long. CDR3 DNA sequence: TGCGCCAGCAGTCCAGGGTCCAGAGGTTCCTACAATGAGCAGTTCTTC. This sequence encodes CASSPGSRGSYNEQFF.

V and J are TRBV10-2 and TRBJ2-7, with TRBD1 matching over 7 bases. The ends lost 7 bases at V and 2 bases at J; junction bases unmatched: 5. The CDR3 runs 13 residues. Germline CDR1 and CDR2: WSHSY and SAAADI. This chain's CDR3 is CASTGQETYEQYF. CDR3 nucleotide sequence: TGCGCCAGCACAGGACAGGAGACCTACGAGCAGTACTTC.

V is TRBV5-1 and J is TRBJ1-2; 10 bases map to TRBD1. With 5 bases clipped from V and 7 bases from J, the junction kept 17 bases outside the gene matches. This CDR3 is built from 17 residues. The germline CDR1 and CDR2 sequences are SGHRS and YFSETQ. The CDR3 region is CASRYNFRDRGLVGYTF. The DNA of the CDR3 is TGCGCCAGCAGATATAATTTCCGGGACAGGGGACTGGTTGGCTACACCTTC. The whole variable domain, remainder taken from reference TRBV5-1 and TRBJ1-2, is KAGVTQTPRYLIKTRGQQVTLSCSPISGHRSVSWYQQTPGQGLQFLFEYFSETQRNKGNFPGRFSGRQFSNSRSEMNVSTLELGDSALYLCASRYNFRDRGLVGYTFGSGTRLTVV.

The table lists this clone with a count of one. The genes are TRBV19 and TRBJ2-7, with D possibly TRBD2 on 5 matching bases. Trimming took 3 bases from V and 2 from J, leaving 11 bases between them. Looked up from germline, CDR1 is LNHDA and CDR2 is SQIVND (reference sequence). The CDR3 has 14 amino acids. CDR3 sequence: CASSIGVGTYEQYF. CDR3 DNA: TGTGCCAGTAGTATCGGGGTGGGCACCTACGAGCAGTACTTC.

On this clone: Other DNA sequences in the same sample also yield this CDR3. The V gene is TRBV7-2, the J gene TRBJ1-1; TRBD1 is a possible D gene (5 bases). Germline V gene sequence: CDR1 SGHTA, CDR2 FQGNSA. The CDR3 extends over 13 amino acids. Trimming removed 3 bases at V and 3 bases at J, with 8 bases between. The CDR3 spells CASSFTGDTEAFF. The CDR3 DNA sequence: TGTGCCAGCAGCTTCACAGGAGACACTGAAGCTTTCTTT.

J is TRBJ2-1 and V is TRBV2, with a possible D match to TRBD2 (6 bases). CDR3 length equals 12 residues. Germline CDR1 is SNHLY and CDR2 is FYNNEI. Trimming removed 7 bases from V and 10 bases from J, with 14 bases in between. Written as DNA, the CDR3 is TGTGCCAGCACGGGCCCGGGGGACGAGCAGTTCTTC. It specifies CASTGPGDEQFF.

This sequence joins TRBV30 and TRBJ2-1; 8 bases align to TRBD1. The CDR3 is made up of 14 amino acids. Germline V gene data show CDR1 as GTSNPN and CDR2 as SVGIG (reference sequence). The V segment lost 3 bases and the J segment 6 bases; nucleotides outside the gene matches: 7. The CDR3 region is CAWRGQERVNEQFF. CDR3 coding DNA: TGTGCCTGGAGGGGACAGGAACGGGTCAATGAGCAGTTCTTC.

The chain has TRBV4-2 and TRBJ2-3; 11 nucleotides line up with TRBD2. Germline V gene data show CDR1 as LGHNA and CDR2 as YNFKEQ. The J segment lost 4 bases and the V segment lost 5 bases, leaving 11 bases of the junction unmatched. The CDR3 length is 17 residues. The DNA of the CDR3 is TGTGCCAGCAGCGAAGGCCCACTAGCGGGGGTGCCAGATACGCAGTATTTT. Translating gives CASSEGPLAGVPDTQYF.

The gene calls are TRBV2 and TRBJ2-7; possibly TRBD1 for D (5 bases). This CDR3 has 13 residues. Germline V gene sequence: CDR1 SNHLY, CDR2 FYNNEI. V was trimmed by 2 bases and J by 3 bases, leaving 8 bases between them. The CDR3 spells CASSENTGYEQYF. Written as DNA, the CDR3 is TGTGCCAGCAGTGAAAACACAGGCTACGAGCAGTACTTC. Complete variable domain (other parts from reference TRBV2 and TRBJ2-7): EPEVTQTPSHQVTQMGQEVILRCVPISNHLYFYWYRQILGQKVEFLVSFYNNEISEKSEIFDDQFSVERPDGSNFTLKIRSTKLEDSAMYFCASSENTGYEQYFGPGTRLTVT.

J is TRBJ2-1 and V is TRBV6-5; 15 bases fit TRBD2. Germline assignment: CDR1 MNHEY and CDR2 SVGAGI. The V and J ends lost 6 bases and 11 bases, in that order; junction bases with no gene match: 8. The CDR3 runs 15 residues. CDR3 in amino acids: CASRFPGLAGGQQFF. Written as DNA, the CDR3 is TGTGCCAGCAGATTTCCGGGACTAGCGGGGGGACAGCAGTTCTTC.

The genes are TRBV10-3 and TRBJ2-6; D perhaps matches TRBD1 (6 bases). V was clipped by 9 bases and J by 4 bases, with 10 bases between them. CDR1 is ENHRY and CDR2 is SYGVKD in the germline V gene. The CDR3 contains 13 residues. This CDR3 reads CAMAGVGANVLTF. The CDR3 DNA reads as TGTGCCATGGCAGGGGTGGGGGCCAACGTCCTGACTTTC.

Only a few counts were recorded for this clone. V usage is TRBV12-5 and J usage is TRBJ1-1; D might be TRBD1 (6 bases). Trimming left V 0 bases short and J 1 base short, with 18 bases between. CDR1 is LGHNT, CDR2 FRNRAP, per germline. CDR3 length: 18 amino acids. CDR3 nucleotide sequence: TGTGCTAGTGGTTTGGTACAGGGACGGAGATTGGGGAACACTGAAGCTTTCTTT. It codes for CASGLVQGRRLGNTEAFF. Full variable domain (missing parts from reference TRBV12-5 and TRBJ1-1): DARVTQTPRHKVTEMGQEVTMRCQPILGHNTVFWYRQTMMQGLELLAYFRNRAPLDDSGMPKDRFSAEMPDATLATLKIQPSEPRDSAVYFCASGLVQGRRLGNTEAFFGQGTRLTVV.

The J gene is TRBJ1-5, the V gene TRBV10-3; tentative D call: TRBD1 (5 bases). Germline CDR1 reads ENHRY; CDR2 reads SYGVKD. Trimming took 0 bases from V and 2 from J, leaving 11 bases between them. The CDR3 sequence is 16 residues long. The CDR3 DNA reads TGTGCCATCAGTGAGTCGACGGGGGTGGGCAATCAGCCCCAGCATTTT. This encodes CAISESTGVGNQPQHF.

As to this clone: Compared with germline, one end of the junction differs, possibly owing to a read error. In DNA form, the CDR3 reads TGTGCCTGGGGGACAGGTCAAGGGACCCAGTACTTC. Translated, it gives CAWGTGQGTQYF. The rearrangement uses TRBV30 and TRBJ2-5; 8 bases line up with TRBD1. CDR1 and CDR2 from the germline V gene are GTSNPN and SVGIG (reference sequence). This CDR3 region has 12 residues.

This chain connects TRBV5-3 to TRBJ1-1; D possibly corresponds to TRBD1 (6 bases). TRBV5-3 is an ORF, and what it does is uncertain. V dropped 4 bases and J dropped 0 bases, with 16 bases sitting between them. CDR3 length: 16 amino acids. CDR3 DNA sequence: TGTGCCAGAAGCCTCACTCCGGGACACCTGAACACTGAAGCTTTCTTT. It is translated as CARSLTPGHLNTEAFF.

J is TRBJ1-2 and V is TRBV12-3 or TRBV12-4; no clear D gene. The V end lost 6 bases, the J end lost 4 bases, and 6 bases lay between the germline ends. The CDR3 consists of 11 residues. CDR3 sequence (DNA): TGTGCCAGCAGCAATTTCTATGGCTACACCTTC. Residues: CASSNFYGYTF.